These 15 T cell receptor beta chains were sequenced from one sample in a study of shared clonotypes between healthy human individuals. Generated by immunoSEQ multiplex PCR, the TCRdb table keeps only in-frame clones and is missing some. The data contain hundreds of thousands of clones, about four fifths of them singletons. Sequencing was performed on PBMCs. All receptors come from a woman between 35 and 50 years old in good health. Some clones in this sample may be carry-over from other donors' samples.

This clone showed up just once. This chain links TRBV13 with TRBJ1-5; D uncertain. The CDR3 is made up of 12 amino acids. V lost 2 bases and J lost 6, with 5 bases in between. Germline CDR1 is PRHDT and CDR2 is FYEKMQ (reference sequence). In nucleotides, the CDR3 is TGTGCCAGCAGCTTACGAGGTCAGCCCCAGCATTTT. Its translation: CASSLRGQPQHF.

The chain has TRBV6-1 and TRBJ1-4, with no clear D. The germline V gene has CDR1 MNHNS and CDR2 SASEGT. V was cut by 3 bases and J by 7 bases, with 15 bases left in between. The CDR3 is 15 amino acids. The CDR3 region is CASSDALRKGEKLFF. In DNA, the CDR3 is TGTGCCAGCAGTGACGCCCTTCGAAAGGGTGAAAAACTGTTTTTT.

J is TRBJ1-5 and V is TRBV7-9; D might be TRBD1 (5 bases). Germline V CDR1 and CDR2: SEHNR, FQNEAQ (reference sequence). Trimming shortened V by 0 bases and J by 4 bases, and 13 bases separated the two germline ends. The CDR3 extends over 16 amino acids. In DNA, the CDR3 is TGTGCCAGCAGCTTAGCGGGGGGAGGGTTTAATCAGCCCCAGCATTTT. Protein: CASSLAGGGFNQPQHF.

This rearrangement joins TRBV6-5 to TRBJ2-5, with D perhaps TRBD1 or TRBD2 (5 bases each). CDR1 MNHEY and CDR2 SVGAGI come from the germline V gene. Trimming cost V 7 bases and J 1 base, with 13 bases left between them. This CDR3 spans 14 amino acids. CDR3 loop: CASTVPGAQETQYF. As DNA, the CDR3 is TGTGCCAGCACCGTACCCGGGGCCCAAGAGACCCAGTACTTC.

This clone was seen once. This sequence joins TRBV10-2 and TRBJ2-1; 15 positions match TRBD2. Germline V gene data show CDR1 as WSHSY and CDR2 as SAAADI. V dropped 4 bases and J dropped 1; count of bases not matched to a gene: 11. This CDR3 has 20 residues. CDR3 DNA sequence: TGCGCCAGCAGTGCCGGCCCAGGACTAGCGGGAGGGCGGTCCTACAATGAGCAGTTCTTC. Residues: CASSAGPGLAGGRSYNEQFF.

V and J are TRBV14 and TRBJ2-1; unclear D gene. Germline CDR1 reads SGHDN; CDR2 reads FVKESK. The germline V and J ends were trimmed by 0 bases and 4 bases, with 16 bases remaining between them. The CDR3 extends over 17 amino acids. DNA of the CDR3: TGTGCCAGCAGCCAAGATTTTAGAGCGAGGTTATACAATGAGCAGTTCTTC. It translates to CASSQDFRARLYNEQFF.

The chain has TRBV7-2 and TRBJ1-2; D unresolved. The CDR3 spans 14 residues. V gave up 2 bases and J gave up 6 bases, with 13 bases separating them. Germline values: CDR1 SGHTA, CDR2 FQGNSA. CDR3 DNA sequence: TGTGCCAGCAGCTTATTAAGATCAGAACATGGCTACACCTTC. This translates into CASSLLRSEHGYTF. The whole variable domain, remainder taken from reference TRBV7-2 and TRBJ1-2, is GAGVSQSPSNKVTEKGKDVELRCDPISGHTALYWYRQSLGQGLEFLIYFQGNSAPDKSGLPSDRFSAERTGGSVSTLTIQRTQQEDSAVYLCASSLLRSEHGYTFGSGTRLTVV.

The genes are TRBV5-1 and TRBJ2-2; 7 nucleotides agree with TRBD1. Per germline, CDR1 SGHRS and CDR2 YFSETQ. This CDR3 spans 16 amino acids. With 0 bases clipped from V and 7 bases from J, the junction kept 9 bases outside the gene matches. The CDR3 DNA follows: TGCGCCAGCAGCTTGGTTTTTGGGACAGACCTCGGGGAGCTGTTTTTT. Its protein is CASSLVFGTDLGELFF.

V gene TRBV6-7 combines with J gene TRBJ1-4, with TRBD1 as a possible D gene (5 bases). TRBV6-7 is recorded as an ORF, its role being uncertain. The CDR3 has 12 amino acids. Trimming cost V 8 bases and J 8 bases, with 12 bases left between them. Written as DNA, the CDR3 is TGTGCCAGCGGGATCGGGGGGGAAAAACTGTTTTTT. Protein sequence: CASGIGGEKLFF.

The CDR3 sequence is CASSALPPFSSGSLNEQFF. The CDR3, as DNA: TGTGCCAGCAGCGCCCTCCCCCCCTTCTCTAGCGGGAGTTTGAATGAGCAGTTCTTC. The rearrangement uses TRBV7-3 and TRBJ2-1; 10 bases agree with TRBD2. The CDR3 contains 19 residues. V shed 5 bases and J 7 bases; nucleotides not matched to a gene: 20. Germline V CDR1 and CDR2: SGHTA, FQGTGA.

This chain connects TRBV29-1 to TRBJ1-2; no firm D call. V lost 4 bases and J lost 0, with 9 bases in between. The V gene's germline CDR1 is SQVTM and CDR2 ANQGSEA. The CDR3 runs to 13 residues. In nucleotides, the CDR3 is TGCAGCGTTGGTCGGCAGACTAACTATGGCTACACCTTC. This translates into CSVGRQTNYGYTF.

This clone was found once. The chain's CDR3 is CASSQDRASWSYEQYF. DNA for the CDR3: TGTGCCAGCAGCCAAGATAGAGCTAGCTGGTCCTACGAGCAGTACTTC. The chain joins TRBV14 to TRBJ2-7; possibly TRBD2 for D (5 bases). V was cut by 0 bases and J by 1 base, with 13 bases left in between. The germline V gene encodes CDR1 SGHDN and CDR2 FVKESK. The CDR3 is 16 amino acids. The variable domain in full, completed from reference TRBV14 and TRBJ2-7, reads EAGVTQFPSHSVIEKGQTVTLRCDPISGHDNLYWYRRVMGKEIKFLLHFVKESKQDESGMPNNRFLAERTGGTYSTLKVQPAELEDSGVYFCASSQDRASWSYEQYFGPGTRLTVT.

The chain employs TRBV19 and TRBJ1-5; D might be TRBD1 (5 bases). The ends were cut back, 11 bases at V and 2 bases at J, with 13 bases in the middle. Germline CDR1 is LNHDA and CDR2 is SQIVND (reference sequence). This CDR3 contains 13 residues. The CDR3 sequence is CAASWGGNQPQHF. In nucleotides, the CDR3 is TGTGCCGCCAGTTGGGGGGGCAATCAGCCCCAGCATTTT.

A few counts support this clone. The V and J genes are TRBV29-1 and TRBJ1-1, with a possible D match to TRBD1 (5 bases). The CDR3 is made up of 12 amino acids. Germline V lookup: CDR1 SQVTM, CDR2 ANQGSEA. V lost 8 bases and J 3 bases, leaving 13 bases between the germline ends. The CDR3 coding sequence is TGCAGCCACGGGACCGGGTACACTGAAGCTTTCTTT. Protein sequence: CSHGTGYTEAFF.

The V call is TRBV6-5, the J call TRBJ1-1; 7 bases align to TRBD1. Germline CDR1 MNHEY, CDR2 SVGAGI. This CDR3 spans 13 amino acids. V lost 5 bases, J lost 0 bases, and 0 bases stayed unmatched. The CDR3 reads CASSGTVNTEAFF. Here the CDR3 DNA reads TGTGCCAGCAGTGGGACAGTGAACACTGAAGCTTTCTTT.